Here is one TCR beta chain with its context. Its antigen is not known. Time point denoted: cycle 4 day 1 (C4D1), after 5 to 7 weeks of nivolumab. All patients experienced relapse after autologous stem cell transplantation, and brentuximab vedotin exposure was variable. The data derive from a study of PD-1 blockade in classical Hodgkin lymphoma. The data were produced by immunoSEQ multiplex PCR, yet TCRdb's version contains in-frame clones alone and is incomplete. The data show over 85,000 clones, 85% to 95% seen once. Study results and limitations: According to reports, newly diagnosed patients had lower baseline TCR diversity than healthy donors, and relapsed/refractory patients had lower baseline TCR diversity still.

This TCR was recovered from a human donor with classical Hodgkin lymphoma. The material was peripheral blood mononuclear cells (PBMCs), obtained before the fourth cycle of nivolumab.

The CDR3 coding sequence is TGTGCCAGCAGCTCCCCGGGAGGCTACACCTTC. It specifies CASSSPGGYTF. The V and J genes are TRBV7-6 and TRBJ1-2; no clear D gene. The CDR3 spans 11 residues. V lost 4 bases to trimming and J lost 8 bases, with 8 bases between them. CDR1 SGHVS and CDR2 FNYEAQ come from the germline V gene.